This T cell receptor beta chain was found in a study of T-cell reconstitution after alpha-beta-depleted transplantation in children. Researchers prepared the TCRbeta library using unique molecular identifiers, the study reports. TCRdb reprocessed the PCR reads via MiXCR and lists one record per CDR3 protein. Of hundreds of thousands of distinct CDR3 sequences in the sample, roughly 15% are singletons; the top ten hold about 5%. This clonotype has only a few counts. Per germline, CDR1 SQVTM and CDR2 ANQGSEA. CDR3 length: 18 residues. The trim removed 2 bases at V and 8 bases at J, leaving 15 bases unmatched.

The sequence was collected from a male patient between 10 and 17 years old who had a stem cell transplant for acute lymphoblastic leukemia, so the T cells may come from the graft donor. V and J are TRBV29-1 and TRBJ1-4; 12 bases line up with TRBD1. Here the sequenced sample was PBMCs, mostly from graft donor cells, taken 360 days after TCRalphabeta/CD19-depleted stem cell transplant. The CDR3 DNA follows: TGCAGCGTTGAAACCCGGGACAGGGGGCGGCTTTATTCCGAAAAACTGTTTTTT. This codes for CSVETRDRGRLYSEKLFF.